This T cell receptor beta chain emerged from a study of shared clonotypes between healthy human individuals (dated by TCRdb to 2018 to 2021). For context, the study as a whole: Three men and a couple of women, aged 18 to 49 years, made up the cohort. For each donor, CD4 naive and CD4 memory were each run on three plates, CD8 naive on two plates, and CD8 memory on one plate. To estimate repertoire size and how much clonotypes are shared between individuals, the study performed deep sequencing of blood TCR repertoires from a handful of healthy adults. Each donor's leukapheresis produced roughly between roughly 0.85 and 10 billion PBMCs. To increase sequencing depth and limit assay-specific biases, different laboratories used diverse techniques to prepare libraries and sequence TCR repertoires. Overall results and qualifications from the work: Pairwise subsampling indicated that sequencing depth was expected to affect the degree of clonotype sharing among donors. Estimated clonotype richness was generally larger for naive than for memory subsets. Because the study included only a small number of donors, the genetic and exposure-history diversity represented was limited. Compared with non-shared clonotypes, clonotypes shared by all four sorted-subset donors had higher generation probabilities. Across a handful of donors, about 4.5% of naive CD4, 3% to 3.5% of naive CD8, 2% to 2.5% of memory CD4, and approximately 0.4% of memory CD8 clonotypes were shared. Even with the large sequencing depth, rarefaction of the sorted-subset datasets indicated that sequencing was incomplete. Sampling was restricted to blood, and TCR repertoires in tissues likely differ from the TCR repertoires found in blood.

The germline V gene yields SGHNT for CDR1 and YENEEA for CDR2. Inclusive of the bounding cysteine and phenylalanine, the CDR3 is 15 residues long. Only CDR3 DNA is held: 45 bases, read in frame from base 1. TCR CDR3 regions were amplified from genomic DNA by multiplex PCR using the deep immunoSEQ assay. Genomic DNA extracted from each cell subset was distributed evenly over all wells of several immunoSEQ 96-well plates, and each plate served as one replicate. Each replicate PCR for sorted subsets received around 0.2 ug genomic DNA, equal to roughly 30,000 T cell genomes. Purified libraries were quantified with a Qubit 3.0 fluorometer, sized on a Bioanalyzer 2100, and re-quantified with the KAPA Library Quantification kit. Each immunoSEQ 96-well plate was sequenced on its own single-read 150-cycle Illumina NextSeq 550 flow cell. Regarding the original processing steps: Because only junctional sequences without quality scores were contained in the immunoSEQ output, filtering matching that applied to full-length reads could not be performed. Sequences were annotated with PyIR, a Python wrapper for IgBLAST v1.9, using IMGT germline references to assign V/J genes and CDR3. Reads were removed for weak V/J assignments (E-value above 1e-6), missing CDR3, stop codons, out-of-frame junctions, or ambiguous translated residues. V3J clonotypes were defined as sequences sharing an identical inferred V gene, J gene, and CDR3 amino acid sequence. Percentage overlap between repertoires was computed as shared unique clonotypes divided by the size of the smaller repertoire. RTK rarefaction, the Chao1 estimator, and Recon v2.1 estimates of unobserved clonotypes were used to assess repertoire richness. OLGA was used to compute generation probabilities for all TCRbeta clonotypes that the gDNA method yielded from a handful of donors. TCRdb took over this immuneACCESS table, retaining in-frame rearrangements with V and J assigned. Such tables are incomplete; in checked studies, under half of the missing clones stem from an unresolved V gene, and the remainder is unexplained. The V and J calls and clone size come from that table; D and trimming were worked out from the DNA. Counted in this sample were 600,000 to 800,000 clones; over 60% of them appeared once. The ten largest make up under 2% of the sample.

Concerning this clone itself: Its antigen remains unidentified. Per-base quality was not reported, and no clone a single base away is much larger than it.

Donors were healthy HIV-negative adults with no recently reported acute infections or vaccinations. All donors were Caucasian adults living in Nashville, Tennessee, USA. CD4+ T cells were enriched by magnetic negative selection, after which naive cells were positively selected on CD45RA and the negative fraction was taken as the memory subset. Blood was obtained by leukapheresis, after which PBMCs were separated by Ficoll-Histopaque density gradient centrifugation and cryopreserved in liquid nitrogen vapor phase. Analytical flow cytometry was used to check the purity and quantity of each magnetically sorted T cell population. From each sorted fraction, genomic DNA was isolated and quantified by UV absorbance on a Nanodrop 2000c.

The sequenced sample consisted of memory CD4+ T cells sorted from blood. The cell subset or site label corresponds to: CD45RA-negative fraction. Rearrangement joined TRBV11-3 to TRBJ2-5, with 7 middle bases fitting TRBD2. The DNA matches TRBJ2-7 better at its end, which makes the J call doubtful. This receptor was taken from a woman under 40 in good health. CDR3 protein: CASSWTSGTGYEQYF. At the DNA level, the sequence is TGTGCCAGCAGCTGGACCAGCGGGACGGGTTACGAGCAGTACTTC.